This TCR beta chain came from a study of beta chain features in type 1 diabetes. All of the isolated RNA was reverse transcribed, so expressed TCRB transcripts were sequenced. The table came from immunoSEQ multiplex PCR; TCRdb's copy has only in-frame clones and leaves some out. The sample contains hundreds of thousands of clones, 11% to 15% of which appear only once. The ends lost 3 bases at V and 3 bases at J; junction bases unmatched: 5. Germline lookup yields CDR1 GTSNPN and CDR2 SVGIG (reference sequence). The CDR3 is 15 residues long. General study points: Equally in patients and controls, shorter templates might have been favored by PCR. Patients with Type 1 diabetes showed moderately but significantly shorter TCRB CDR3s in all four CD4+ subsets.

This clone showed up just a few times. The antigen remains unidentified. One heparinised draw, averaging around 120 mL, was taken per donor. CD45RO/CCR7/CD25/CD127/CD95/CD27 sorting isolated CD4+ naive, central memory, regulatory and stem cell-like memory cells. The TCR was taken from a man aged 18 to 29 with type 1 diabetes. Sequenced: naive CD4+ T cells from blood. The chain combines TRBV30 with TRBJ1-2, with 12 bases identical to TRBD1. The CDR3 is CAWRFRDRGHYGYTF. As DNA, the CDR3 is TGTGCCTGGAGGTTTAGGGACAGGGGGCACTATGGCTACACCTTC.